This TCR beta chain came from a study of molecular identifiers for immune sequencing clone quantification. Looking at the study overall: Replicates involved a five-way split of RNA from roughly 18,000 or 92,000 naive CD8 cells, with sequencing of four. Whole-study findings and limits: Spiked Jurkat TCR RNA from one cell was reportedly detectable among roughly 910,000 naive cells. It was shown that clones above 20 RNA copies held over 98% of effector molecules, but under 1% in naive cells.

CD8+CD4-CCR7+CD45RA+ cells were sorted as naive CD8 T cells. MiXCR, applied by TCRdb to the PCR reads, yields one record per CDR3 protein. The table lists about 86,000 distinct CDR3 sequences, about 23% of them singletons, with less than 0.85% in the top ten. The ends were cut back, 0 bases at V and 9 bases at J, with 29 bases in the middle. This CDR3 has 19 amino acids. Germline CDR1 and CDR2: MNHNY and SVGAGI (reference sequence). The sample holds many counts of this clonotype. What it recognizes is unknown. The source material was naive CD8+ T cells from blood, with Jurkat cell RNA spiked in. Subset given: FACS-sorted CD8+CD4-CCR7+CD45RA+ naive T cells. This receptor was obtained from a human donor in good health. Some libraries in this study had Jurkat cell RNA spiked in. V usage is TRBV6-6 and J usage is TRBJ1-1; a possible D gene is TRBD1 (5 bases). DNA of the CDR3: TGTGCCAGCAGTTACTCGAATGAGGTCTCGCGGGACGACCCATTGAAAGCTTTCTTT. This codes for CASSYSNEVSRDDPLKAFF.